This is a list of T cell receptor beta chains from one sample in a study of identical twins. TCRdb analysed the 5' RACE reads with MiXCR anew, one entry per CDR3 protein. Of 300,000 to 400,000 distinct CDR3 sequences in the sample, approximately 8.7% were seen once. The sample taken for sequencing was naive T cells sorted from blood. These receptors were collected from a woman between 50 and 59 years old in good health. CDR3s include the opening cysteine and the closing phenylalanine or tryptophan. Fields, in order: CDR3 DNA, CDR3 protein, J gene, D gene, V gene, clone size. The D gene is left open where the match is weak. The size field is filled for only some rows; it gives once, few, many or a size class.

TGTGCCAGCAGCGTAGAGGGACAGGGTACCGACGAGCAGTACTTC | CASSVEGQGTDEQYF | TRBJ2-7 | TRBD1 | TRBV9 | few
TGTGCCAGCCCCACCGGGACTAGCAGAAACACCGGGGAGCTGTTTTTT | CASPTGTSRNTGELFF | TRBJ2-2 | TRBD2 | TRBV27 | .
TGCGCCAGCAGCCAAGGCGGTCGCGGGACTAGTCGAACTTACGAGCAGTACTTC | CASSQGGRGTSRTYEQYF | TRBJ2-7 | TRBD2 | TRBV4-1 | many
TGTGCCAGCAGTACCGGACGGGAGGACTATGGCTACACCTTC | CASSTGREDYGYTF | TRBJ1-2 | . | TRBV6-6 | .
TGCAGTGCGCAGACAGGGGCCGGGGAGCTGTTTTTT | CSAQTGAGELFF | TRBJ2-2 | TRBD1 | TRBV20-1 | few
TGCAGTGCTAGTATCAGTAGAGGATCTAATTCACCCCTCCACTTT | CSASISRGSNSPLHF | TRBJ1-6 | . | TRBV20-1 | .
TGCAGTGCTAGAGGGACTATACCCGAGCAGTACTTC | CSARGTIPEQYF | TRBJ2-7 | . | TRBV20-1 | many
TGCAGCGCAACCGAGGTGGCAGGTGAAGCTTTCTTT | CSATEVAGEAFF | TRBJ1-1 | . | TRBV29-1 | many
TGCAGCATTGCGGGGGTTGGCTACACCTTC | CSIAGVGYTF | TRBJ1-2 | . | TRBV20-1 | .
TGTGCCACCAGCATCCTGACTCTCGGGAGCACAGATACGCAGTATTTT | CATSILTLGSTDTQYF | TRBJ2-3 | . | TRBV15 | few
TGTGCCAGTACCCAAACTAGCGGGAGACTGAGCAATGAGCAGTTCTTC | CASTQTSGRLSNEQFF | TRBJ2-1 | TRBD2 | TRBV19 | few
TGTGCCAGCAGCTTAGACCGACAGGTTTTCTACAATGAGCAGTTCTTC | CASSLDRQVFYNEQFF | TRBJ2-1 | . | TRBV7-9 | .
TGTGCCAGCAGTACATCGGGACAGGGGAACACCGGGGAGCTGTTTTTT | CASSTSGQGNTGELFF | TRBJ2-2 | TRBD1 | TRBV12-3/TRBV12-4 | .
TGTGCCAGTAGTATAGCCTGGGGGAATAGCAATCAGCCCCAGCATTTT | CASSIAWGNSNQPQHF | TRBJ1-5 | . | TRBV19 | few
TGCGCCAGCAGCCTAGCGGGGAGCAGCTTCTACAATGAGCAGTTCTTC | CASSLAGSSFYNEQFF | TRBJ2-1 | TRBD2 | TRBV4-1 | .
TGTGCCATCAGTGAGCTCGGACTAGCGAGCACAGATACGCAGTATTTT | CAISELGLASTDTQYF | TRBJ2-3 | TRBD2 | TRBV10-3 | .
TGTGCCAGCGGGACCCGAAGCTCCTACGAGCAGTACTTC | CASGTRSSYEQYF | TRBJ2-7 | . | TRBV25-1 | .
TGTGCCAGCAGTTACTCGGGGGTCCGACAGGGCTCCGGGGAGCTGTTTTTT | CASSYSGVRQGSGELFF | TRBJ2-2 | TRBD1 | TRBV6-5 | .
TGTGCCAGCAGCCAAGACTTTAAAAATGAGCAGTTCTTC | CASSQDFKNEQFF | TRBJ2-1 | . | TRBV3-1 | many
TGTGCCAGCAGTTCCCTTCAGCTCACAGATACGCAGTATTTT | CASSSLQLTDTQYF | TRBJ2-3 | . | TRBV27 | few
TGCGCCAGCAGCCGGGGACAGGGCGAAAATCAGCCCCAGCATTTT | CASSRGQGENQPQHF | TRBJ1-5 | TRBD1 | TRBV4-1 | many
TGTGCCAGCAGCGGACGGGACAGCCAAGAGACCCAGTACTTC | CASSGRDSQETQYF | TRBJ2-5 | TRBD1 | TRBV9 | few
TGCGCCAGCAGCACCGGGACTAGCTGGAATGAGCAGTTCTTC | CASSTGTSWNEQFF | TRBJ2-1 | TRBD2 | TRBV5-1 | .
TGTGCCAGCAGTCCGGACGGAGTTTTTGGCTACACCTTC | CASSPDGVFGYTF | TRBJ1-2 | . | TRBV27 | many
TGTGCCAGCAGCTTAGCAGGGACCGGGGCCAACGTCCTGACTTTC | CASSLAGTGANVLTF | TRBJ2-6 | . | TRBV7-9 | few
TGTGCCAGCAGTGGACTCACCAGGGGAAACATTCAGTACTTC | CASSGLTRGNIQYF | TRBJ2-4 | . | TRBV6-1 | .
TGTGCCAGCAGCCAAGCGAGAAAGGGCTACACCTTC | CASSQARKGYTF | TRBJ1-2 | . | TRBV3-1 | few
TGTGCCAGCAGCAAACTAGCGGAGTCTTTGGATACGCAGTATTTT | CASSKLAESLDTQYF | TRBJ2-3 | TRBD2 | TRBV7-6 | few
TGTGCCATCAGTGAAGGTTTGCGCGCCTATCCAGCAGATACGCAGTATTTT | CAISEGLRAYPADTQYF | TRBJ2-3 | . | TRBV10-3 | few
TGCTCAACCGGGGGGACTAGCAACAATGAGCAGTTCTTC | CSTGGTSNNEQFF | TRBJ2-1 | TRBD2 | TRBV12-5 | few
TGCAGTGCCTACCAGGGAGCGGCGGATTCACCCCTCCACTTT | CSAYQGAADSPLHF | TRBJ1-6 | . | TRBV20-1 | few
TGCGCCAGCAGCCACCCGGGACAGACCCTTTACGAGCAGTACTTC | CASSHPGQTLYEQYF | TRBJ2-7 | TRBD1 | TRBV5-1 | few
TGTGCCACCAGCAGAGGAGGGGAAGTTGAAGCTTTCTTT | CATSRGGEVEAFF | TRBJ1-1 | . | TRBV15 | .
TGCAGTGCTAGAGCTCCCCCGGACAATGAGCAGTTCTTC | CSARAPPDNEQFF | TRBJ2-1 | . | TRBV20-1 | many
TGCAGTGCCGCTCGGGACGGGGGGACAACCTCCTACAATGAGCAGTTCTTC | CSAARDGGTTSYNEQFF | TRBJ2-1 | . | TRBV20-1 | .
TGTGCCAGCAGCTTAAGTAGCGGGAGTGAGCAGTTCTTC | CASSLSSGSEQFF | TRBJ2-1 | TRBD2 | TRBV7-6 | many
TGTGCCAGCACCCAACGGACAGGGGGCTCGAACACCGGGGAGCTGTTTTTT | CASTQRTGGSNTGELFF | TRBJ2-2 | TRBD1 | TRBV27 | few
TGTGCCAGCAGCTTAGAGGGTATGAACCCCTACAATGAGCAGTTCTTC | CASSLEGMNPYNEQFF | TRBJ2-1 | . | TRBV5-4 | few
TGCGCCAGCAGCTTGCTTCGGACTAACTACAATGAGCAGTTCTTC | CASSLLRTNYNEQFF | TRBJ2-1 | . | TRBV5-1 | few
TGCAGTGCTAGAGCGGAGCCGGGGGGCCCCCTTAATGAGCAGTTCTTC | CSARAEPGGPLNEQFF | TRBJ2-1 | . | TRBV20-1 | .
TGTGCCACCACGTTGGGACAGGGATACGAGCAGTACTTC | CATTLGQGYEQYF | TRBJ2-7 | TRBD1 | TRBV25-1 | .
TGTGCCAGCAGTACTGGTCGGGACGATATTAATTCACCCCTCCACTTT | CASSTGRDDINSPLHF | TRBJ1-6 | . | TRBV27 | many
TGTGCCACCCAGGGACTAGCGGGAAGGAATGAGCAGTTCTTC | CATQGLAGRNEQFF | TRBJ2-1 | TRBD2 | TRBV6-6 | few
TGTGCCAGCAGTTTATGGAGGGCAGGGGGGTCAGCTTTCTTT | CASSLWRAGGSAFF | TRBJ1-1 | TRBD1 | TRBV12-3/TRBV12-4 | few
TGTGCCACCAAAAGGATCGGTAGCGGAAGCTCTGGGGCCAACGTCCTGACTTTC | CATKRIGSGSSGANVLTF | TRBJ2-6 | . | TRBV27 | once
TGTGCCAGCAGTGACACTAGCCCAAAGCAGTTCTTC | CASSDTSPKQFF | TRBJ2-1 | . | TRBV2 | .
TGTGCCGTTGGGGCGGGAGGGCCCTCAGATACGCAGTATTTT | CAVGAGGPSDTQYF | TRBJ2-3 | TRBD2 | TRBV10-3 | few
TGTGCCAGCAGCCCGGGACCGGGAAACACCATATATTTT | CASSPGPGNTIYF | TRBJ1-3 | . | TRBV6-5 | many
TGTGCCAGCAGGTTGCTGAGTGGAAACACCATATATTTT | CASRLLSGNTIYF | TRBJ1-3 | . | TRBV12-3/TRBV12-4 | few
TGTGCCAGCAGCTTAGGTCTAACTCACAATGAGCAGTTCTTC | CASSLGLTHNEQFF | TRBJ2-1 | . | TRBV13 | many
TGTGCCAGTAGTAGAGGGGGAGTCCAGTTCTTC | CASSRGGVQFF | TRBJ2-1 | . | TRBV19 | few
TGTGCCACCAGCAGACAGGAAATTAGCAATCAGCCCCAGCATTTT | CATSRQEISNQPQHF | TRBJ1-5 | . | TRBV15 | few
TGTGCCAGCAGCTCTAGGTTACTAGCCTCCTCTTACAATGAGCAGTTCTTC | CASSSRLLASSYNEQFF | TRBJ2-1 | . | TRBV11-3 | .
TGTGCCAGCTTCGGACCGGGACAGTTAAATGAAAAACTGTTTTTT | CASFGPGQLNEKLFF | TRBJ1-4 | TRBD1 | TRBV28 | .